The 21 T cell receptor beta chains below come from one sample, sequenced in a study of blood T cells in healthy people across ages. Together with a sample-barcoded 5' primer, a J-beta primer mix was included in a second PCR lasting roughly 6 to 12 cycles. In TCRdb, the 5' RACE reads were re-called with MiXCR into one record per CDR3 protein. The table includes more than 1,000,000 distinct CDR3 sequences, around 27% detected once. This same sample was also taken into another study, of T cells of mothers and their children.

The sample taken for sequencing was blood. These receptors came from a girl aged 2-9 years in good health.

The V call is TRBV10-2, the J call TRBJ1-4; a possible D gene is TRBD1 (6 bases). The CDR3 spans 13 residues. In germline, CDR1 is WSHSY, CDR2 SAAADI. V lost 7 bases to trimming and J lost 8 bases, with 14 bases between them. The CDR3 DNA is TGCGCCAGCAAATTACGAGGGGGGGAAAAACTGTTTTTT. Translating gives CASKLRGGEKLFF.

This clonotype has just a few counts. This rearrangement joins TRBV4-3 to TRBJ2-3, with D hard to call. The CDR3 has 15 amino acids. Per the germline V gene, CDR1 is LGHNA and CDR2 is YSLEER. V was cut by 0 bases and J by 6 bases, with 13 bases left in between. The CDR3 is CASSQDLSSSDTQYF. As DNA, the CDR3 is TGCGCCAGCAGCCAAGATCTAAGTAGCTCGGATACGCAGTATTTT.

This sequence joins TRBV7-3 and TRBJ2-1, with D possibly TRBD2 on 6 matching bases. This CDR3 is built from 17 residues. V was cut by 5 bases and J by 6 bases, with 23 bases left in between. Looked up from germline, CDR1 is SGHTA and CDR2 is FQGTGA. The CDR3 region has the DNA TGTGCCAGCAGCCACGGCCCGGAGGGAAAAGCTGCCAATGAGCAGTTCTTC. This sequence encodes CASSHGPEGKAANEQFF.

This clonotype was seen repeatedly, ten times or more. V and J are TRBV27 and TRBJ2-7; D uncertain. The germline V gene has CDR1 MNHEY and CDR2 SMNVEV (reference sequence). Trimming took off 0 bases at V and 4 bases at J, with 10 bases between the two ends. The CDR3 contains 14 residues. The DNA of the CDR3 is TGTGCCAGCAGTTTATCCGGGCAAACTTACGAGCAGTACTTC. Translation: CASSLSGQTYEQYF.

CDR3 sequence reads: CASSPGWRSPLHF. The CDR3 DNA follows: TGTGCCAGCAGTCCCGGCTGGCGTTCACCCCTCCACTTT. The rearrangement joins TRBV12-3 or TRBV12-4 to TRBJ1-6; D gene uncertain. Trimming left V 5 bases short and J 9 bases short, with 11 bases between. The CDR3 totals 13 residues.

The chain is built from TRBV7-6 and TRBJ2-5, with 8 bases aligning to TRBD1. Germline V gene sequence: CDR1 SGHVS, CDR2 FNYEAQ. This CDR3 comprises 16 residues. With V trimmed by 3 bases and J by 1 base, 7 bases remained unmatched. CDR3 coding DNA: TGTGCCAGCAGCTTCGGACAGGGAAGAGGCCAAGAGACCCAGTACTTC. Translated, it gives CASSFGQGRGQETQYF.

There are a few counts of this clonotype. The chain has TRBV7-2 and TRBJ2-5; 8 nucleotides agree with TRBD2. The DNA end favors TRBJ2-7, so the J call may be wrong. Germline CDR1 and CDR2: SGHTA and FQGNSA. The CDR3 is 15 amino acids. For the CDR3, the DNA is TGTGCCAGCGACTCCGGGAGGGGCAAGAAGGACGAGCAGTACTTC. This gives the protein CASDSGRGKKDEQYF.

The J gene is TRBJ2-7, the V gene TRBV7-9; the D is unclear. This CDR3 spans 13 amino acids. The V end was cut by 2 bases, the J end by 5 bases, with 10 bases between. Germline CDR1 and CDR2: SEHNR and FQNEAQ (reference sequence). Here the CDR3 reads CASSLYSQDEQYF. For the CDR3, the DNA is TGTGCCAGCAGCTTATATTCGCAGGACGAGCAGTACTTC.

This clonotype was seen a handful of times. This chain connects TRBV20-1 to TRBJ1-5; no reliable D call. V was shortened by 2 bases and J by 2 bases, with 10 bases between the two germline ends. In germline, CDR1 is DFQATT, CDR2 SNEGSKA (reference sequence). There are 14 residues in the CDR3. In nucleotides, the CDR3 is TGCAGTGCTAGACCCGCGGCAGGCAATCAGCCCCAGCATTTT. Its protein is CSARPAAGNQPQHF.

This clonotype showed up just a few times. The chain links TRBV20-1 to TRBJ2-1, with a weak D call TRBD1 (6 bases). The CDR3 extends over 14 amino acids. V gave up 6 bases and J gave up 8 bases, with 20 bases separating them. Germline V lookup: CDR1 DFQATT, CDR2 SNEGSKA (reference sequence). As DNA, the CDR3 is TGCAGTGCCTCGTCACGTCCACCAGGGGATGAGCAGTTCTTC. It encodes CSASSRPPGDEQFF.

This chain connects TRBV14 to TRBJ2-3; 12 positions agree with TRBD2. Germline values: CDR1 SGHDN, CDR2 FVKESK. CDR3 length: 18 residues. J gave up 1 base and V 3 bases, and 8 bases lay outside the gene matches. DNA for the CDR3: TGTGCCAGCAGCCACCTCCTAGCGGGGGGGAAACGCACAGATACGCAGTATTTT. It translates to CASSHLLAGGKRTDTQYF.

The genes are TRBV15 and TRBJ2-5; D possibly corresponds to TRBD1 (5 bases). CDR1 is LNHNV, CDR2 YYDKDF, per germline (reference sequence). The CDR3 length is 15 residues. The V end was cut by 0 bases, the J end by 4 bases, with 12 bases between. The CDR3 DNA follows: TGTGCCACCAGCAGAGATTTAGGGGCCCTAGAGACCCAGTACTTC. Translation gives CATSRDLGALETQYF.

This clonotype was observed a few times. CDR3 amino acids: CASSPLGQGNTGELFF. The CDR3 DNA sequence: TGTGCCAGCAGTCCCCTGGGACAGGGTAACACCGGGGAGCTGTTTTTT. The V and J genes are TRBV25-1 and TRBJ2-2; 9 bases agree with TRBD1. The CDR3 has 16 residues. Germline V lookup: CDR1 MGHDK, CDR2 SYGVNS. The J segment lost 2 bases and the V segment lost 5 bases, leaving 6 bases of the junction unmatched.

The table lists this clonotype with a few counts. The chain links TRBV7-2 to TRBJ2-1; the D gene is possibly TRBD1 (5 bases). The CDR3 covers 11 residues. Between the trimmed V and J ends, which lost 3 bases and 12 bases, there was a span of 9 bases. Germline V gene data show CDR1 as SGHTA and CDR2 as FQGNSA. CDR3 in amino acids: CASSLGPPQFF. In DNA, the CDR3 is TGTGCCAGCAGCTTGGGGCCCCCGCAGTTCTTC.

J is TRBJ2-1 and V is TRBV29-1; possible D gene TRBD1, 5 bases. The germline V gene has CDR1 SQVTM and CDR2 ANQGSEA. Trimming shortened V by 3 bases and J by 7 bases, and 10 bases separated the two germline ends. The CDR3 extends over 12 amino acids. In nucleotides, the CDR3 is TGCAGCGTTGAGGCAGGGCGGAATGAGCAGTTCTTC. Its translation: CSVEAGRNEQFF.

This clonotype was picked up a small number of times. Here the CDR3 omits its conserved ending phenylalanine or tryptophan, so a read error is the likely source. The rearrangement joins TRBV15 to TRBJ2-1; D gene uncertain. The J call is doubtful: the DNA matches TRBJ2-5 better. In germline, CDR1 is LNHNV, CDR2 YYDKDF (reference sequence). The CDR3 is 14 residues long. The CDR3: CATSTRHMEETQYL. The CDR3 DNA is TGTGCCACCAGCACTCGTCATATGGAAGAGACCCAGTACCTC.

The rearrangement links TRBV3-1 to TRBJ2-7; no clear D. Germline V lookup: CDR1 LGHDT, CDR2 YNNKEL (reference sequence). The V end lost 0 bases, the J end lost 6 bases, and 12 bases lay between the germline ends. This CDR3 region has 14 residues. CDR3 residues: CASSQETKYGEQYF. The DNA of the CDR3 is TGTGCCAGCAGCCAAGAAACTAAGTATGGCGAGCAGTACTTC.

This clonotype has a handful of counts. This rearrangement joins TRBV10-2 to TRBJ2-2; no firm D call. Trimming pared 6 bases from V and 8 bases from J, leaving 7 bases between. This CDR3 is 11 amino acids long. CDR1 is WSHSY and CDR2 is SAAADI in the germline V gene. The chain's CDR3 is CASSIQGELFF. For the CDR3, the DNA is TGCGCCAGCAGCATACAGGGGGAGCTGTTTTTT.

The rearrangement links TRBV2 to TRBJ2-5, with D unresolved. Germline V CDR1 and CDR2: SNHLY, FYNNEI. The V and J ends lost 2 bases and 1 base respectively, with 5 bases between them. The CDR3 is made up of 13 amino acids. The CDR3 sequence: CASSELIQETQYF. Written as DNA, the CDR3 is TGTGCCAGCAGTGAACTCATCCAAGAGACCCAGTACTTC.

The J gene is TRBJ2-5, the V gene TRBV2; no clear D. Per germline, CDR1 SNHLY and CDR2 FYNNEI. The CDR3 has 14 amino acids. V gave up 1 base and J gave up 2 bases, with 8 bases separating them. The CDR3 spells CASSEGALQETQYF. As DNA, the CDR3 is TGTGCCAGCAGTGAAGGTGCCCTACAAGAGACCCAGTACTTC.

A few counts support this clonotype. This chain connects TRBV7-9 to TRBJ1-4; D not certain. Trimming took off 5 bases at V and 6 bases at J, with 10 bases between the two ends. CDR3 size: 13 residues. Looked up from germline, CDR1 is SEHNR and CDR2 is FQNEAQ (reference sequence). CDR3 protein: CASSDWEDEKLFF. CDR3 nucleotide sequence: TGTGCCAGCAGCGACTGGGAGGATGAAAAACTGTTTTTT.